These T cell receptor beta chains were read from a single sample in a study of T cells in Graves' hyperthyroidism and ophthalmopathy. MiXCR, run by TCRdb on the multiplex PCR reads, gives a single entry per CDR3 protein. The sample comprises some 210,000 distinct CDR3 sequences, 17% of which are singletons, and around 52% rests with the top ten. What was sequenced was blood. The receptors derive from a man aged 50-60 years with Graves' hyperthyroidism. Both conserved end residues are part of each CDR3. D genes are given only for firm matches. Expanded clones get a size class; other rows say once, few or many, or leave the size out.

D gene: TRBD1; V gene: TRBV4-1; clone size: few; J gene: TRBJ1-4; CDR3 protein: CASSRQGANEKLFF; CDR3 DNA: TGCGCCAGCAGCAGACAGGGGGCGAATGAAAAACTGTTTTTT
D gene: TRBD1; V gene: TRBV6-1; clone size: many; J gene: TRBJ1-5; CDR3 protein: CASSRGQNSNQPQHF; CDR3 DNA: TGTGCCAGCAGTAGGGGACAGAATAGCAATCAGCCCCAGCATTTT
D gene: TRBD2; V gene: TRBV12-3/TRBV12-4; clone size: NA; J gene: TRBJ2-2; CDR3 protein: CASRDRLAGGPGSTGELFF; CDR3 DNA: TGTGCCAGCAGAGATAGACTAGCGGGAGGGCCGGGTAGCACCGGGGAGCTGTTTTTT
D gene: NA; V gene: TRBV7-8; clone size: NA; J gene: TRBJ2-7; CDR3 protein: CASSLVPAYEQYF; CDR3 DNA: TGTGCCAGCAGCTTAGTCCCAGCTTACGAGCAGTACTTC
D gene: NA; V gene: TRBV9; clone size: NA; J gene: TRBJ1-2; CDR3 protein: CASSVGGLLNYGYTF; CDR3 DNA: TGTGCCAGCAGCGTAGGGGGACTGCTTAACTATGGCTACACCTTC
D gene: TRBD1; V gene: TRBV28; clone size: many; J gene: TRBJ1-1; CDR3 protein: CASSRDRVITEAFF; CDR3 DNA: TGTGCCAGCAGTCGCGACAGGGTGATCACTGAAGCTTTCTTT
D gene: TRBD1; V gene: TRBV12-3/TRBV12-4; clone size: many; J gene: TRBJ2-7; CDR3 protein: CASSRDSSSYEQYF; CDR3 DNA: TGTGCCAGCAGCCGGGACAGCAGCTCCTACGAGCAGTACTTC
D gene: TRBD1; V gene: TRBV7-2; clone size: many; J gene: TRBJ1-2; CDR3 protein: CASSMGQLSSYGYTF; CDR3 DNA: TGTGCCAGCAGCATGGGACAGCTCTCATCCTATGGCTACACCTTC
D gene: TRBD1; V gene: TRBV12-3/TRBV12-4; clone size: NA; J gene: TRBJ1-4; CDR3 protein: CASSPRTGLTNEKLFF; CDR3 DNA: TGTGCCAGCAGTCCCCGGACAGGCCTAACTAATGAAAAACTGTTTTTT
D gene: TRBD1; V gene: TRBV3-1; clone size: many; J gene: TRBJ2-5; CDR3 protein: CASSGQEEETQYF; CDR3 DNA: TGTGCCAGCAGCGGACAGGAGGAAGAGACCCAGTACTTC
D gene: NA; V gene: TRBV5-1; clone size: few; J gene: TRBJ1-6; CDR3 protein: CASSLTGSWAYNSPLHF; CDR3 DNA: TGCGCCAGCAGCTTGACAGGGAGCTGGGCCTATAATTCACCCCTCCACTTT
D gene: NA; V gene: TRBV7-3; clone size: NA; J gene: TRBJ2-3; CDR3 protein: CASSLTMSAGGTQYF; CDR3 DNA: TGTGCCAGCAGCTTAACGATGAGCGCCGGCGGTACGCAGTATTTT
D gene: NA; V gene: TRBV7-9; clone size: few; J gene: TRBJ2-3; CDR3 protein: CASSRGPSTDTQYF; CDR3 DNA: TGTGCCAGCAGTCGGGGTCCTAGCACAGATACGCAGTATTTT
D gene: NA; V gene: TRBV7-9; clone size: many; J gene: TRBJ1-1; CDR3 protein: CASSLEGDSEAFF; CDR3 DNA: TGTGCCAGCAGCTTAGAGGGGGACTCTGAAGCTTTCTTT
D gene: TRBD2; V gene: TRBV6-1; clone size: many; J gene: TRBJ2-7; CDR3 protein: CASNPTGTSGYEQYF; CDR3 DNA: TGTGCCAGCAATCCTACAGGGACTAGCGGCTACGAGCAGTACTTC
D gene: TRBD2; V gene: TRBV2; clone size: many; J gene: TRBJ2-5; CDR3 protein: CASSGSGAKKETQYF; CDR3 DNA: TGTGCCAGCAGTGGTAGCGGGGCTAAGAAAGAGACCCAGTACTTC
D gene: TRBD2; V gene: TRBV7-9; clone size: many; J gene: TRBJ2-7; CDR3 protein: CASSPIAGVYEQYF; CDR3 DNA: TGTGCCAGCAGCCCGATAGCGGGAGTGTACGAGCAGTACTTC
D gene: TRBD2; V gene: TRBV27; clone size: many; J gene: TRBJ2-3; CDR3 protein: CASSSLAGDTDTQYF; CDR3 DNA: TGTGCCAGCAGTTCGCTAGCGGGAGACACAGATACGCAGTATTTT
D gene: TRBD1; V gene: TRBV7-9; clone size: NA; J gene: TRBJ2-7; CDR3 protein: CASSPKSRTGSPSYEQYF; CDR3 DNA: TGTGCCAGCAGCCCAAAATCCCGGACAGGTTCTCCTTCCTACGAGCAGTACTTC
D gene: TRBD2; V gene: TRBV3-1; clone size: many; J gene: TRBJ2-1; CDR3 protein: CASSRSGSSHNEQFF; CDR3 DNA: TGTGCCAGCAGCCGTAGCGGGAGTTCCCACAATGAGCAGTTCTTC
D gene: NA; V gene: TRBV20-1; clone size: many; J gene: TRBJ2-3; CDR3 protein: CSARRGGTDTQYF; CDR3 DNA: TGCAGTGCTAGGAGGGGTGGCACAGATACGCAGTATTTT
D gene: NA; V gene: TRBV7-9; clone size: many; J gene: TRBJ2-1; CDR3 protein: CAIEWANEQFF; CDR3 DNA: TGTGCCATCGAATGGGCCAATGAGCAGTTCTTC
D gene: NA; V gene: TRBV29-1; clone size: many; J gene: TRBJ2-1; CDR3 protein: CSVRGISEQFF; CDR3 DNA: TGCAGCGTTCGGGGGATAAGTGAGCAGTTCTTC
D gene: NA; V gene: TRBV14; clone size: many; J gene: TRBJ2-2; CDR3 protein: CASSSRVSGRTGELFF; CDR3 DNA: TGTGCCAGCAGCTCAAGAGTTAGCGGCAGGACCGGGGAGCTGTTTTTT
D gene: TRBD1; V gene: TRBV2; clone size: NA; J gene: TRBJ1-3; CDR3 protein: CASSENPTGAGYSGNTIYF; CDR3 DNA: TGTGCCAGCAGTGAAAACCCGACAGGGGCGGGATACTCTGGAAACACCATATATTTT
D gene: NA; V gene: TRBV27; clone size: few; J gene: TRBJ2-3; CDR3 protein: CASSLWRSRTDTQYF; CDR3 DNA: TGTGCCAGCAGTTTGTGGCGGAGTCGCACAGATACGCAGTATTTT
D gene: NA; V gene: TRBV20-1; clone size: many; J gene: TRBJ2-2; CDR3 protein: CSARVMAGSTGELFF; CDR3 DNA: TGCAGTGCTAGAGTAATGGCGGGAAGCACCGGGGAGCTGTTTTTT
D gene: NA; V gene: TRBV5-1; clone size: many; J gene: TRBJ2-2; CDR3 protein: CASSLGPRERANTGELFF; CDR3 DNA: TGCGCCAGCAGCTTGGGTCCGAGGGAAAGGGCCAACACCGGGGAGCTGTTTTTT
D gene: TRBD2; V gene: TRBV12-3/TRBV12-4; clone size: few; J gene: TRBJ2-2; CDR3 protein: CASSLGSPGLAETAGTGELFF; CDR3 DNA: TGTGCCAGCAGTTTAGGGTCTCCGGGACTAGCGGAGACCGCGGGGACCGGGGAGCTGTTTTTT
D gene: NA; V gene: TRBV5-5; clone size: few; J gene: TRBJ2-3; CDR3 protein: CASSLGAEDTQYF; CDR3 DNA: TGTGCCAGCAGCTTGGGGGCAGAAGATACGCAGTATTTT
D gene: NA; V gene: TRBV6-1; clone size: NA; J gene: TRBJ1-5; CDR3 protein: CASNGRFGGVSNQPQHF; CDR3 DNA: TGTGCCAGCAACGGACGGTTTGGAGGGGTTAGCAATCAGCCCCAGCATTTT
D gene: TRBD1; V gene: TRBV7-9; clone size: many; J gene: TRBJ2-4; CDR3 protein: CASSLTLTGALGKNIQYF; CDR3 DNA: TGTGCCAGCAGCTTAACACTGACAGGGGCACTAGGCAAAAACATTCAGTACTTC
D gene: TRBD1; V gene: TRBV28; clone size: few; J gene: TRBJ2-1; CDR3 protein: CATPGQGNNEQFF; CDR3 DNA: TGTGCCACCCCGGGACAGGGGAACAATGAGCAGTTCTTC
D gene: TRBD2; V gene: TRBV20-1; clone size: NA; J gene: TRBJ2-5; CDR3 protein: CSARDRLAGRQETQYF; CDR3 DNA: TGCAGTGCTAGAGACCGACTAGCGGGACGACAAGAGACCCAGTACTTC
D gene: NA; V gene: TRBV20-1; clone size: NA; J gene: TRBJ2-4; CDR3 protein: CSARDIAKNIQYF; CDR3 DNA: TGCAGTGCTAGAGACATAGCCAAAAACATTCAGTACTTC
D gene: NA; V gene: TRBV11-3; clone size: few; J gene: TRBJ2-1; CDR3 protein: CASSLVSPLRKGYNEQFF; CDR3 DNA: TGTGCCAGCAGCTTAGTAAGCCCGCTAAGGAAGGGGTACAATGAGCAGTTCTTC
D gene: NA; V gene: TRBV5-1; clone size: many; J gene: TRBJ1-1; CDR3 protein: CASSRVNTEAFF; CDR3 DNA: TGCGCCAGCAGCCGAGTAAACACTGAAGCTTTCTTT
D gene: NA; V gene: TRBV28; clone size: NA; J gene: TRBJ1-5; CDR3 protein: CASSFDTNQPQHF; CDR3 DNA: TGTGCCAGCAGTTTCGACACGAATCAGCCCCAGCATTTT
D gene: NA; V gene: TRBV28; clone size: once; J gene: TRBJ2-3; CDR3 protein: CASSPEEGQPPGDTQYF; CDR3 DNA: TGTGCCAGCAGTCCGGAGGAGGGCCAGCCCCCGGGCGATACGCAGTATTTT
D gene: NA; V gene: TRBV4-3; clone size: NA; J gene: TRBJ2-7; CDR3 protein: CASSQDLGRAGYEQYF; CDR3 DNA: TGCGCCAGCAGCCAAGACCTGGGTAGGGCCGGTTACGAGCAGTACTTC
D gene: NA; V gene: TRBV20-1; clone size: many; J gene: TRBJ1-5; CDR3 protein: CSAGAQGFTQPQHF; CDR3 DNA: TGCAGTGCTGGGGCCCAGGGATTCACCCAGCCCCAGCATTTT
D gene: TRBD2; V gene: TRBV5-6; clone size: NA; J gene: TRBJ2-1; CDR3 protein: CASSPGLADSYNEQFF; CDR3 DNA: TGTGCCAGCAGCCCCGGACTAGCGGACTCCTACAATGAGCAGTTCTTC
D gene: NA; V gene: TRBV2; clone size: many; J gene: TRBJ1-1; CDR3 protein: CASSEVAGSPEAFF; CDR3 DNA: TGTGCCAGCAGTGAGGTGGCCGGGAGCCCTGAAGCTTTCTTT
D gene: NA; V gene: TRBV24-1; clone size: NA; J gene: TRBJ2-1; CDR3 protein: CATSTGDSYNEQFF; CDR3 DNA: TGTGCCACCAGTACGGGAGACTCCTACAATGAGCAGTTCTTC
D gene: NA; V gene: TRBV12-3/TRBV12-4; clone size: NA; J gene: TRBJ2-7; CDR3 protein: CASSLFSQPPYEQYF; CDR3 DNA: TGTGCCAGCAGTTTATTCAGCCAACCTCCTTACGAGCAGTACTTC
D gene: NA; V gene: TRBV20-1; clone size: few; J gene: TRBJ2-2; CDR3 protein: CSALTRKSTGELFF; CDR3 DNA: TGCAGTGCTTTGACTAGGAAAAGCACCGGGGAGCTGTTTTTT
D gene: NA; V gene: TRBV7-2; clone size: NA; J gene: TRBJ2-1; CDR3 protein: CASSSPGFEQFF; CDR3 DNA: TGTGCCAGCAGCTCTCCAGGGTTTGAGCAGTTCTTC
D gene: NA; V gene: TRBV6-1; clone size: many; J gene: TRBJ1-5; CDR3 protein: CASRRASGNQPQHF; CDR3 DNA: TGTGCCAGCAGGAGGGCCTCTGGCAATCAGCCCCAGCATTTT
D gene: NA; V gene: TRBV29-1; clone size: NA; J gene: TRBJ2-1; CDR3 protein: CSVALGQGTYNEQFF; CDR3 DNA: TGCAGCGTTGCGTTGGGGCAGGGGACCTACAATGAGCAGTTCTTC
D gene: TRBD1; V gene: TRBV10-3; clone size: NA; J gene: TRBJ2-1; CDR3 protein: CAISRPGTGEEGINEQFF; CDR3 DNA: TGTGCCATCAGTCGTCCCGGGACAGGGGAAGAGGGAATCAATGAGCAGTTCTTC
D gene: NA; V gene: TRBV6-5; clone size: few; J gene: TRBJ2-5; CDR3 protein: CASSYSHGSRGETQYF; CDR3 DNA: TGTGCCAGCAGTTACTCGCACGGGTCAAGGGGAGAGACCCAGTACTTC
D gene: NA; V gene: TRBV7-3; clone size: many; J gene: TRBJ2-6; CDR3 protein: CASSLLGPSGANVLTF; CDR3 DNA: TGTGCCAGCAGCTTACTAGGGCCCTCTGGGGCCAACGTCCTGACTTTC